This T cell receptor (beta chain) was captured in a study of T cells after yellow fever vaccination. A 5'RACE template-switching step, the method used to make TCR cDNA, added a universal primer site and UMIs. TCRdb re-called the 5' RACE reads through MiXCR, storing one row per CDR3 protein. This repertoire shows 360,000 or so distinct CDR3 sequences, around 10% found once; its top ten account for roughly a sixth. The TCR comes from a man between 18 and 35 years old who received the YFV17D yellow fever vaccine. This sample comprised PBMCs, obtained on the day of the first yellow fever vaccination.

The DNA for the CDR3 is TGTGCCAGCAGTGGGGGACACGGGGGCGGGGAAAAACTGTTTTTT. Translated: CASSGGHGGGEKLFF. This chain connects TRBV28 to TRBJ1-4; tentatively, D is TRBD1 (6 bases). The V end was cut by 5 bases, the J end by 8 bases, with 18 bases between. CDR1 and CDR2 (germline): MDHEN, SYDVKM. The CDR3 loop spans 15 amino acids.